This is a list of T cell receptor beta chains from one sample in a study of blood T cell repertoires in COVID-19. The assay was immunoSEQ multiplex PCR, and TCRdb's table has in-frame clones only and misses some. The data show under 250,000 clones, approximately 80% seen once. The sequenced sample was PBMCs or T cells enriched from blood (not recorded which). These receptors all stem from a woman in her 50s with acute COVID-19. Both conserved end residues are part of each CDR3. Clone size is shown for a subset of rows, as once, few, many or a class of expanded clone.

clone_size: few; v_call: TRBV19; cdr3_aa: CASGLDSISGNTIYF
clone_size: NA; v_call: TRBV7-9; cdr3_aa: CASSAGQGLGGYTF
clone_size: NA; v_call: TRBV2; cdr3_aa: CASTGGQGIDNEQFF
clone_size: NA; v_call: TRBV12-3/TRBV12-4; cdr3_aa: CASSLGQNYGYTF
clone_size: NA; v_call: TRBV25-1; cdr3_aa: CASSESAGRWLGAFF
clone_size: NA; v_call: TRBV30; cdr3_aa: CAWRDGREDAGQYF
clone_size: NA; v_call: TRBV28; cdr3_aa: CASSLGPAAGQETQYF
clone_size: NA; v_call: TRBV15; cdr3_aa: CATSRAQGGGYEQYF
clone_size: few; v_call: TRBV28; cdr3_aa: CASSPRFTGGYSGNTIYF
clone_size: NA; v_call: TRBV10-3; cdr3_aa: CAISVSGQAGDEQYF
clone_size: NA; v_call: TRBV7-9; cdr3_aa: CASSLDGGGTDTQYF
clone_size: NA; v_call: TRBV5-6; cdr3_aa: CASSFYPRRGSPYEQYF
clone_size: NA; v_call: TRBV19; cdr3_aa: CASSIVGGSSGYGYTF
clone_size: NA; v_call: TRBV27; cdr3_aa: CASSSNNQPQHF
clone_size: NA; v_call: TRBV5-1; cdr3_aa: CASSLAGTGGGEQYF
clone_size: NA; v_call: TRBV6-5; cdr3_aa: CASRGQRRSYEQYF
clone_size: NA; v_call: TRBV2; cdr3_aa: CASSERPGGADTQYF
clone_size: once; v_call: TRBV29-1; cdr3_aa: CSVTQGWDRGQRNTEAFF
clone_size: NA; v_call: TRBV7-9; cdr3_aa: CASKTSEGWTEAFF
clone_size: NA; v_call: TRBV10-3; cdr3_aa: CAISESQGPIQYF
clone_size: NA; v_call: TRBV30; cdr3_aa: CAWTMGGATSGNTIYF
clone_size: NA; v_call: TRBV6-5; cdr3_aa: CASSYTYQEGRDTQYF
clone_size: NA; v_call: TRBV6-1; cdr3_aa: CASTKAAGGPTGELFF
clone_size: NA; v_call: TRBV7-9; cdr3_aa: CASSSTVANYGYTF
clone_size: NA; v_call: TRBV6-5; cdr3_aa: CASSYQRSSTDTQYF
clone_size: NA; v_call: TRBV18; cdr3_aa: CASSPGLLLSTDTQYF
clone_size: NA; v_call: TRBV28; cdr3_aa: CASSWTQEYNQPQHF
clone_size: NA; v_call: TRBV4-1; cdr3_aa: CASSRGQGFMTEAFF
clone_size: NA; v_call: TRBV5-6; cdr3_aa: CASSFYPGVGGELFF